These 26 T cell receptor beta chains share one sample of origin, sequenced in a study of blood T cell repertoires in COVID-19. Profiled with immunoSEQ multiplex PCR; TCRdb holds only in-frame clones, not every one. The data show 300,000 to 450,000 clones, around 86% seen once. The sequencing sample was made of peripheral blood. These receptors were taken from a human donor in a cohort sampled during active COVID-19.

The CDR3 bases are TGCGCCAGCAGCTTGGTTCCGGGACTAGCGGGCAGCTCTGGGGCCAACGTCCTGACTTTC. It is translated as CASSLVPGLAGSSGANVLTF. The chain employs TRBV5-1 and TRBJ2-6, with 12 bases that match TRBD2. The CDR3 covers 20 residues. Per germline, CDR1 SGHRS and CDR2 YFSETQ. Losses at the gene ends were 0 bases for V and 0 bases for J; bases not matched to a gene: 7.

Written as DNA, the CDR3 is TGTGCCAGCAGCTTGCAACAGGGGGGATCCTATAATTCACCCCTCCACTTT. It translates to CASSLQQGGSYNSPLHF. The gene calls are TRBV5-6 and TRBJ1-6, with 8 positions matching TRBD1. V was clipped by 1 base and J by 1 base; unmatched bases: 4. There are 17 residues in the CDR3. CDR1 is SGHDT and CDR2 is YYEEEE in the germline V gene.

This chain connects TRBV3-1 (or the pseudogene TRBV3-2) to TRBJ2-7; D not resolved. The CDR3 runs 14 residues. Germline V gene lookup returns CDR1 LGHDT and CDR2 YNNKEL (reference sequence). V lost 0 bases to trimming and J lost 2 bases, with 8 bases between them. CDR3 in amino acids: CASSQDRQAYEQYF. CDR3 DNA: TGTGCCAGCAGCCAAGACAGACAAGCCTACGAGCAGTACTTC.

The chain has TRBV7-2 and TRBJ1-3; D remains unclear. The CDR3 runs 17 residues. Germline V gives CDR1 SGHTA, CDR2 FQGNSA. Trimming removed 1 base at V and 0 bases at J, with 13 bases between. The CDR3 coding sequence is TGTGCCAGCAGCTTAGAATCTGTGGGCAGCTCTGGAAACACCATATATTTT. Translation gives CASSLESVGSSGNTIYF.

The J gene is TRBJ2-6, the V gene TRBV9; D remains unclear. This CDR3 is 15 amino acids long. Trimming took off 3 bases at V and 0 bases at J, with 7 bases between the two ends. In germline, CDR1 is SGDLS, CDR2 YYNGEE. CDR3 sequence: CASSARPSGANVLTF. CDR3 nucleotide sequence: TGTGCCAGCAGCGCCAGGCCCTCTGGGGCCAACGTCCTGACTTTC.

The rearrangement joins TRBV19 to TRBJ1-1; D is perhaps TRBD1 (5 bases). V lost 8 bases and J lost 7, with 23 bases in between. This CDR3 has 15 residues. The germline gives CDR1 LNHDA, CDR2 SQIVND (reference sequence). The DNA for the CDR3 is TGTGCCAGTCTCGGGCCCTGGGAAGGGGTCAGTGAAGCTTTCTTT. Its translation: CASLGPWEGVSEAFF.

This clone was found many times. The rearrangement uses TRBV5-4 and TRBJ2-2, with 7 bases aligning to TRBD2. This CDR3 region has 17 residues. Trimming at V came to 0 bases and at J to 4 bases, leaving 9 bases not matched to a gene. Germline CDR1 SGHNT, CDR2 YYREEE (reference sequence). The CDR3 loop reads CASSLDFEASGTGELFF. CDR3 coding DNA: TGTGCCAGCAGCTTGGATTTTGAGGCTAGCGGCACCGGGGAGCTGTTTTTT. The full variable domain, with the rest looked up from reference TRBV5-4 and TRBJ2-2, is ETGVTQSPTHLIKTRGQQVTLRCSSQSGHNTVSWYQQALGQGPQFIFQYYREEENGRGNFPPRFSGLQFPNYSSELNVNALELDDSALYLCASSLDFEASGTGELFFGEGSRLTVL.

V usage is TRBV3-1 (or the pseudogene TRBV3-2) and J usage is TRBJ2-7; no definite D call. Trimming shortened V by 1 base and J by 2 bases, and 6 bases separated the two germline ends. The CDR3 loop spans 13 amino acids. CDR1 and CDR2 from the germline V gene are LGHDT and YNNKEL (reference sequence). The CDR3 sequence: CASSQGRAYEQYF. In nucleotides, the CDR3 is TGTGCCAGCAGCCAAGGGAGAGCCTACGAGCAGTACTTC.

The rearrangement uses TRBV21-1 and TRBJ2-3; the D call of TRBD2 is as the table states it, not checked on the DNA. TRBV21-1 is a known pseudogene. The CDR3 covers 18 residues. The CDR3 loop reads CASSSEPGLAGVLDTQYF. The CDR3 coding sequence is TGTGCCAGCAGCAGCGAGCCGGGACTAGCGGGAGTGTTAGATACGCAGTATTTT.

The rearrangement uses TRBV5-1 and TRBJ2-7; TRBD1 matches at 7 bases. The ends lost 3 bases at V and 2 bases at J; junction bases unmatched: 8. CDR3 length: 15 amino acids. CDR1 and CDR2 from the germline V gene are SGHRS and YFSETQ. CDR3 coding DNA: TGCGCCAGCAGCTCCGACCCGGACAGGACCTACGAGCAGTACTTC. It translates to CASSSDPDRTYEQYF.

There are a few counts of this clone. The chain links TRBV5-4 to TRBJ2-7, with D perhaps TRBD1 (5 bases). V lost 0 bases to trimming and J lost 3 bases, with 7 bases between them. The germline V gene has CDR1 SGHNT and CDR2 YYREEE (reference sequence). The CDR3 extends over 13 amino acids. The CDR3 here is CASSLGRDYEQYF. The CDR3 DNA is TGTGCCAGCAGCTTGGGCAGGGACTACGAGCAGTACTTC.

Remarks on this clone: A much larger clone lies a single base off, so this may be a read error. V usage is TRBV6-4 and J usage is TRBJ2-2; 7 bases line up with TRBD2. With 2 bases clipped from V and 4 bases from J, the junction kept 1 base outside the gene matches. The CDR3 is 14 residues long. Germline CDR1 and CDR2: MRHNA and SNTAGT. The CDR3 DNA is TGTGCCAGCAGTGACGGGGGGGGCACCGGGGAGCTGTTTTTT. Protein sequence: CASSDGGGTGELFF.

This clone was counted a single time. V usage is TRBV28 and J usage is TRBJ1-4; D is unclear. The CDR3 covers 14 residues. Trimming removed 1 base from V and 0 bases from J, with 3 bases in between. Per germline, CDR1 MDHEN and CDR2 SYDVKM. The CDR3 here is CASSLSTTNEKLFF. The CDR3 region has the DNA TGTGCCAGCAGTTTATCTACAACTAATGAAAAACTGTTTTTT.

The genes are TRBV4-1 and TRBJ1-2; TRBD1 might be the D (5 bases). This CDR3 comprises 14 residues. Germline V gene sequence: CDR1 MGHRA, CDR2 YSYEKL. V gave up 0 bases and J gave up 7 bases, with 12 bases separating them. The CDR3 loop reads CASSQDQSRGGYTF. CDR3 bases: TGCGCCAGCAGCCAAGATCAGAGTAGGGGTGGCTACACCTTC.

The chain uses TRBV7-2 and TRBJ1-3; 7 bases agree with TRBD1. J lost 0 bases, V lost 1 base, and 6 bases had no gene match. Germline CDR1 SGHTA, CDR2 FQGNSA. This CDR3 contains 17 residues. This chain's CDR3 is CASSLGGTVSSGNTIYF. Written as DNA, the CDR3 is TGTGCCAGCAGCTTAGGTGGGACAGTGAGCTCTGGAAACACCATATATTTT.

The chain recombines TRBV9 with TRBJ2-1; a possible D gene is TRBD1 (6 bases). Germline CDR1 reads SGDLS; CDR2 reads YYNGEE. There are 15 residues in the CDR3. Trimming left V 0 bases short and J 5 bases short, with 12 bases between. The CDR3, as DNA: TGTGCCAGCAGCGTAGACAGGGATTTCCACAATGAGCAGTTCTTC. It yields the protein CASSVDRDFHNEQFF. The entire variable domain, with the rest obtained from reference TRBV9 and TRBJ2-1, is as follows: DSGVTQTPKHLITATGQRVTLRCSPRSGDLSVYWYQQSLDQGLQFLIQYYNGEERAKGNILERFSAQQFPDLHSELNLSSLELGDSALYFCASSVDRDFHNEQFFGPGTRLTVL.

This clone was recorded once. The chain carries TRBV5-1 and TRBJ1-5; D is undetermined. V lost 3 bases and J lost 5, with 12 bases in between. CDR1 and CDR2 (germline): SGHRS, YFSETQ. The CDR3 totals 14 residues. The CDR3, as DNA: TGCGCCAGCAGCTCCGGAGAGGCTCATCAGCCCCAGCATTTT. As protein: CASSSGEAHQPQHF.

The V and J genes are TRBV5-5 and TRBJ2-1; tentative D call: TRBD1 (6 bases). Trimming removed 3 bases from V and 3 bases from J, with 16 bases in between. This CDR3 has 16 amino acids. The germline V gene encodes CDR1 SGHKS and CDR2 YYEKEE (reference sequence). As DNA, the CDR3 is TGTGCCAGCAGCTCCACAAGGGGGTTCCTCTACAATGAGCAGTTCTTC. It is translated as CASSSTRGFLYNEQFF. The complete variable domain, with remaining parts taken from reference TRBV5-5 and TRBJ2-1, reads DAGVTQSPTHLIKTRGQQVTLRCSPISGHKSVSWYQQVLGQGPQFIFQYYEKEERGRGNFPDRFSARQFPNYSSELNVNALLLGDSALYLCASSSTRGFLYNEQFFGPGTRLTVL.

This chain uses TRBV27 with TRBJ2-1; D might be TRBD2 (7 bases). V gave up 7 bases and J gave up 7 bases, with 23 bases separating them. CDR1 MNHEY and CDR2 SMNVEV come from the germline V gene (reference sequence). The CDR3 has 16 residues. The CDR3 DNA sequence: TGTGCCAGCACCTCGAGAGAGGGGGGGGCCTGGAATGAGCAGTTCTTC. This gives the protein CASTSREGGAWNEQFF.

The rearrangement links TRBV18 to TRBJ2-3; D might be TRBD2 (5 bases). The CDR3 is made up of 15 amino acids. Trimming removed 10 bases from V and 2 bases from J, with 19 bases in between. Per germline, CDR1 KGHSH and CDR2 LQKENI. DNA for the CDR3: TGTGCCACCACTCTTACCTCGGACTTCACAGATACGCAGTATTTT. It specifies CATTLTSDFTDTQYF. Looking up the rest from reference TRBV18 and TRBJ2-3 gives the full variable domain: NAGVMQNPRHLVRRRGQEARLRCSPMKGHSHVYWYRQLPEEGLKFMVYLQKENIIDESGMPKERFSAEFPKEGPSILRIQQVVRGDSAAYFCATTLTSDFTDTQYFGPGTRLTVL.

The chain carries TRBV28 and TRBJ2-3; D unresolved. Trimming removed 1 base at V and 2 bases at J, with 4 bases between. Germline V lookup: CDR1 MDHEN, CDR2 SYDVKM. The CDR3 extends over 13 amino acids. CDR3 loop: CASSLSVTDTQYF. The CDR3 nucleotides read TGTGCCAGCAGTTTATCCGTCACAGATACGCAGTATTTT.

The chain joins TRBV6-5 to TRBJ1-3; D gene uncertain. CDR3 length: 15 amino acids. Germline-derived CDR1 and CDR2 are MNHEY and SVGAGI. Trimming cost V 8 bases and J 11 bases, with 25 bases left between them. As DNA, the CDR3 is TGTGCCAGCGTTTATTCACACAATACCCCGTCGTCCATATATTTT. It encodes CASVYSHNTPSSIYF.

The V call is TRBV2, the J call TRBJ2-3, with 8 nucleotides matching TRBD2. The germline V gene encodes CDR1 SNHLY and CDR2 FYNNEI. The CDR3 sequence is 15 residues long. The V gene end was trimmed by 7 bases and the J gene end by 3 bases; junction bases not matched to a gene: 9. DNA for the CDR3: TGTGCCAGCAAGGTCGGTAGCGGGACGACAGATACGCAGTATTTT. It specifies CASKVGSGTTDTQYF.

This chain uses TRBV30 with TRBJ1-3; 7 bases match TRBD1. This CDR3 region has 15 residues. Trimming removed 5 bases from V and 0 bases from J; junction bases left unmatched: 7. The germline V gene has CDR1 GTSNPN and CDR2 SVGIG (reference sequence). CDR3 nucleotides: TGTGCCTGGTGCACAGGGGACTTCTCTGGAAACACCATATATTTT. Translation gives CAWCTGDFSGNTIYF.

V is TRBV30 and J is TRBJ1-2; D is perhaps TRBD1 (6 bases). CDR1 and CDR2 (germline): GTSNPN, SVGIG (reference sequence). V was pared by 7 bases and J by 0 bases, with 12 bases between. This CDR3 has 13 residues. The CDR3 here is CASRTDTNYGYTF. CDR3 coding DNA: TGTGCCTCTAGGACAGACACTAACTATGGCTACACCTTC.

This chain joins TRBV7-8 and TRBJ2-1, with D possibly being TRBD2 (6 bases). Germline loops: CDR1 SGHVS, CDR2 FQNEAQ. The V and J ends lost 5 bases and 7 bases respectively, with 18 bases between them. The CDR3 consists of 15 residues. The chain's CDR3 is CASSLPGGVVNEQFF. Here the CDR3 DNA reads TGTGCCAGCAGCCTCCCCGGAGGGGTCGTAAATGAGCAGTTCTTC.